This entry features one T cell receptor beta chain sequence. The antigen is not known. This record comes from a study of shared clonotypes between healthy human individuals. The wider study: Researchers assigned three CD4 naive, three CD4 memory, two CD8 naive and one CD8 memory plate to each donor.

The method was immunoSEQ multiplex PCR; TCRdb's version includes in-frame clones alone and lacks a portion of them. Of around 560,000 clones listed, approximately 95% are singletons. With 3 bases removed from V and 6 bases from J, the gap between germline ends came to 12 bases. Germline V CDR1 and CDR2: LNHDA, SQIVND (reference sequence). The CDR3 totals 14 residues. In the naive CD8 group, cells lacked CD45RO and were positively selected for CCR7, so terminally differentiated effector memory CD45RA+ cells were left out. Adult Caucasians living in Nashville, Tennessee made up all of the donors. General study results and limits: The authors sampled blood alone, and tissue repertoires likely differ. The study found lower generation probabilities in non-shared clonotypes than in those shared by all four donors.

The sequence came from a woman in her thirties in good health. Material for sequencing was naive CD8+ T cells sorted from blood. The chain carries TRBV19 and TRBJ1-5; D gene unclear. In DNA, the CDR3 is TGTGCCAGTAGTATCGGGGTTTTGAGTCAGCCCCAGCATTTT. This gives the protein CASSIGVLSQPQHF. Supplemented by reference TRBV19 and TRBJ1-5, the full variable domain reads DGGITQSPKYLFRKEGQNVTLSCEQNLNHDAMYWYRQDPGQGLRLIYYSQIVNDFQKGDIAEGYSVSREKKESFPLTVTSAQKNPTAFYLCASSIGVLSQPQHFGDGTRLSIL.